This T cell receptor beta chain was captured in a study of T cells in Graves' hyperthyroidism and ophthalmopathy. The CDR3 is made up of 11 amino acids. Germline CDR1 DFQATT, CDR2 SNEGSKA (reference sequence). V lost 3 bases and J lost 5, with 7 bases in between. The investigators amplified TCR beta CDR3 regions from RNA transcripts. A first-round RT-PCR of the TCR CDR3 used the HTBI primer set. MiXCR, run by TCRdb on the multiplex PCR reads, gives a single entry per CDR3 protein. The data show some 760,000 distinct CDR3 sequences, around 15% seen once. The receptor comes from a woman in her late teens or twenties with Graves' hyperthyroidism. The chain combines TRBV20-1 with TRBJ1-2; no clear D. Sequencing used blood. CDR3: CSARSGYGYTF. CDR3 sequence (DNA): TGCAGTGCTAGGTCGGGTTATGGCTACACCTTC.